The rows below give T cell receptor beta chains drawn from one sample of a study of CD8 T cells in ankylosing spondylitis. MiXCR, applied by TCRdb to the 5' RACE reads, yields one record per CDR3 protein. Among some 840,000 distinct CDR3 sequences, about 10% were seen once, and the ten largest hold approximately 0.51%. The specimen sequenced was blood, either unsorted or a sorted T cell fraction (not recorded which). These receptors were obtained from a male donor with ankylosing spondylitis. CDR3s include the opening cysteine and the closing phenylalanine or tryptophan.

v_call cdr3_length cdr3_aa
TRBV6-1 14 CASKETGHFYEQYF
TRBV6-5 12 CASFTGYSPLHF
TRBV6-5 13 CASSYSFGNTIYF
TRBV15 15 CATSRDYTVSTEAFF
TRBV25-1 16 CASSPPDISIYEKLFF
TRBV3-1 13 CASSQVHPLGYTF
TRBV20-1 11 CSASTADTQYF
TRBV5-5 16 CASSLGASGIYNEQFF
TRBV6-2/TRBV6-3 15 CASSYYDMPNTEAFF
TRBV4-2 13 CASSGTGWAKLFF
TRBV4-1 14 CASSGSTGLKTQYF
TRBV5-1 15 CASSLTGLAVDEQYF
TRBV28 12 CASEDRNYGYTF
TRBV28 15 CASSRGDSYTDTQYF
TRBV5-5 13 CASSRTGYGIAFF
TRBV10-3 14 CAISVIATNEKLFF
TRBV6-1 14 CASGPYGSRGALFF
TRBV4-2 17 CASSQDLLAGVGDTQYF
TRBV7-2 14 CASTMRDSNYGYTF
TRBV10-3 13 CATDPGQGYGYTF
TRBV12-5 15 CASGPPGTSAETQYF
TRBV12-3/TRBV12-4 13 CASSLWANTEAFF
TRBV7-2 15 CASSLAQRLSGELFF
TRBV5-1 17 CASSLGMGPPWNYGYTF
TRBV6-2/TRBV6-3 15 CASSRPGTSYNEQFF
TRBV12-3/TRBV12-4 12 CASSTQGLGYTF